What follows are 32 T cell receptor beta chains derived from one specimen sequenced in a study of CD8 T cells in Susac syndrome. RNA was extracted with the RNeasy kit, and a quantity of about 0.45 to 1 ug was reverse transcribed using random hexamers. TCRdb ran MiXCR on the immunoSEQ multiplex PCR reads and lists one entry per CDR3 protein. The repertoire has about 80,000 distinct CDR3 sequences, around 94% of them found once; the top ten carry around 0.25%. Source material: CD8+ T cells from PBMCs. The receptors shown here come from a human donor in good health.

The chain is built from TRBV9 and TRBJ2-1; 12 bases map to TRBD2. Germline CDR1 SGDLS, CDR2 YYNGEE. Trimming at V came to 0 bases and at J to 9 bases, leaving 7 bases not matched to a gene. The CDR3 extends over 16 amino acids. CDR3 sequence: CASSVGLAGVHFEQFF. Written as DNA, the CDR3 is TGTGCCAGCAGCGTAGGACTAGCGGGAGTTCACTTTGAGCAGTTCTTC.

V usage is TRBV7-9 and J usage is TRBJ1-2, with 9 bases fitting TRBD1. Germline CDR1 SEHNR, CDR2 FQNEAQ (reference sequence). The CDR3 is made up of 16 amino acids. V was pared by 4 bases and J by 7 bases, with 13 bases of the junction left unmatched. The CDR3 DNA reads as TGTGCCAGCAGCTACAGTTCGGGACAGGGCGGTTTTGGCTACACCTTC. It specifies CASSYSSGQGGFGYTF.

V gene TRBV5-6 combines with J gene TRBJ2-7; 8 bases match TRBD1. From germline, CDR1 is SGHDT and CDR2 YYEEEE. The CDR3 has 14 residues. V shed 4 bases, J shed 5 bases, and the junction held 8 bases outside the gene matches. CDR3 residues: CASSQTGEINEQYV. For the CDR3, the DNA is TGTGCCAGCAGCCAGACAGGGGAGATCAACGAGCAGTACGTC.

The chain links TRBV5-1 to TRBJ2-1; D gene uncertain. Germline loops: CDR1 SGHRS, CDR2 YFSETQ. This CDR3 is built from 12 residues. Trimming shortened V by 2 bases and J by 10 bases, and 10 bases separated the two germline ends. CDR3: CASSLIVGEQFF. CDR3 sequence (DNA): TGCGCCAGCAGCTTAATAGTTGGGGAGCAGTTCTTC.

The chain links TRBV6-5 to TRBJ2-1; D call uncertain. Per germline, CDR1 MNHEY and CDR2 SVGAGI. The CDR3 runs to 12 residues. The V and J ends lost 6 bases and 8 bases respectively, with 11 bases between them. The CDR3 protein is CASSHHPYEQFF. CDR3 coding DNA: TGTGCCAGCAGCCATCACCCCTATGAGCAGTTCTTC.

This clonotype was found once. CDR3 in amino acids: CASIRGEAHYGYTF. CDR3 nucleotides: TGTGCCAGCATCCGTGGGGAGGCGCACTATGGCTACACCTTC. The chain joins TRBV7-9 to TRBJ1-2; D gene unclear. V was shortened by 7 bases and J by 3 bases, with 15 bases between the two germline ends. The CDR3 is 14 amino acids. CDR1 and CDR2 from the germline V gene are SEHNR and FQNEAQ (reference sequence).

The chain combines TRBV4-1 with TRBJ2-1; 9 bases match TRBD1. V dropped 1 base and J dropped 7; count of bases not matched to a gene: 8. Germline V gene lookup returns CDR1 MGHRA and CDR2 YSYEKL. CDR3 length: 16 residues. CDR3 DNA sequence: TGCGCCAGCAGCCAAGTCCGGGACAGGGTCATGAATGAGCAGTTCTTC. Its protein product is CASSQVRDRVMNEQFF.

The J gene is TRBJ2-3, the V gene TRBV27; TRBD2 might be the D (6 bases). V was clipped by 4 bases and J by 1 base, with 12 bases between them. From germline, CDR1 is MNHEY and CDR2 SMNVEV (reference sequence). The CDR3 is 15 amino acids. CDR3 coding DNA: TGTGCCAGCAGTTCTGCGGCTAGCGGCACAGATACGCAGTATTTT. Its translation is CASSSAASGTDTQYF.

The chain uses TRBV6-5 and TRBJ1-2; TRBD1 might be the D (5 bases). Trimming shortened V by 0 bases and J by 7 bases, and 15 bases separated the two germline ends. The CDR3 has 15 amino acids. Germline CDR1 is MNHEY and CDR2 is SVGAGI. In DNA, the CDR3 is TGTGCCAGCAGTTACTCGGGCAGGGCAGAATCTGGCTACACCTTC. Its translation: CASSYSGRAESGYTF.

The CDR3 DNA reads TGTGCCATCACGACAGATTCCTACGAGCAGTACTTC. Protein sequence: CAITTDSYEQYF. This sequence joins TRBV10-3 and TRBJ2-7, with TRBD1 as a possible D gene (5 bases). The V and J ends lost 7 bases and 1 base respectively, with 8 bases between them. The CDR3 spans 12 residues. Germline CDR1 is ENHRY and CDR2 is SYGVKD.

V usage is TRBV7-9 and J usage is TRBJ1-5; 9 positions match TRBD1. The CDR3 has 17 amino acids. V dropped 5 bases and J dropped 2; count of bases not matched to a gene: 10. From germline, CDR1 is SEHNR and CDR2 FQNEAQ (reference sequence). Here the CDR3 reads CASSHPGQGSGNQPQHF. CDR3 coding DNA: TGTGCCAGCAGCCATCCGGGACAGGGTAGTGGCAATCAGCCCCAGCATTTT.

The J gene is TRBJ2-1, the V gene TRBV7-2; no reliable D call. Germline CDR1 and CDR2: SGHTA and FQGNSA. The CDR3 runs 14 residues. V lost 2 bases, J lost 1 base, and 6 bases lay in between. For the CDR3, the DNA is TGTGCCAGCAGCTTATGGGCTTCCTACAATGAGCAGTTCTTC. Its protein is CASSLWASYNEQFF.

The rearrangement links TRBV7-9 to TRBJ2-5; TRBD1 aligns across 8 bases. CDR3 length: 15 residues. Germline V gene data show CDR1 as SEHNR and CDR2 as FQNEAQ (reference sequence). Trimming at V came to 9 bases and at J to 4 bases, leaving 13 bases not matched to a gene. The CDR3 sequence: CASRGPGTGTETQYF. In nucleotides, the CDR3 is TGTGCCAGTAGGGGGCCCGGGACAGGCACAGAGACCCAGTACTTC.

The V call is TRBV2, the J call TRBJ1-2, with unresolved D. The CDR3 consists of 14 residues. Trimming left V 7 bases short and J 0 bases short, with 12 bases between. In germline, CDR1 is SNHLY, CDR2 FYNNEI. The CDR3 DNA is TGTGCCAGCACTATGGACGGTACTAACTATGGCTACACCTTC. Translated: CASTMDGTNYGYTF.

This rearrangement joins TRBV9 to TRBJ2-1; 9 positions match TRBD1. Germline V gene lookup returns CDR1 SGDLS and CDR2 YYNGEE. The CDR3 runs 12 residues. V shed 3 bases, J shed 14 bases, and the junction held 6 bases outside the gene matches. The CDR3 DNA reads as TGTGCCAGCAGCGCCCGGGACAGGGATGAGTTCTTC. Translation: CASSARDRDEFF.

The chain joins TRBV11-2 to TRBJ2-3, with TRBD1 matching over 10 bases. CDR3 length: 17 amino acids. Trimming cost V 5 bases and J 2 bases; bases outside gene matches: 10. Germline values: CDR1 SGHAT, CDR2 FQNNGV. The CDR3 loop is CASSPWGTGVDTDTQYF. The CDR3 nucleotides are TGTGCCAGCAGCCCCTGGGGGACAGGGGTAGACACAGATACGCAGTATTTT.

The chain has TRBV25-1 and TRBJ2-1; D may be TRBD1 or TRBD2 (6 bases each). Germline CDR1 MGHDK, CDR2 SYGVNS. The V end was cut by 6 bases, the J end by 10 bases, with 16 bases between. The CDR3 consists of 13 residues. CDR3 nucleotides: TGTGCCAGCAGCCGAATGGAGGGACAAGAGCAGTTCTTC. Protein sequence: CASSRMEGQEQFF.

The V gene is TRBV20-1, the J gene TRBJ2-3; 8 nucleotides agree with TRBD1. Germline CDR1 and CDR2: DFQATT and SNEGSKA (reference sequence). The trim removed 0 bases at V and 3 bases at J, leaving 5 bases unmatched. The CDR3 sequence is 15 residues long. This chain's CDR3 is CSARETGGPTDTQYF. For the CDR3, the DNA is TGCAGTGCTAGAGAAACAGGGGGGCCAACAGATACGCAGTATTTT.

The chain employs TRBV19 and TRBJ2-5; tentatively, D is TRBD1 (5 bases). Looked up from germline, CDR1 is LNHDA and CDR2 is SQIVND (reference sequence). V shed 8 bases and J shed 2 bases, with 18 bases lying between them. The CDR3 has 15 residues. The CDR3 reads CASALQGRTQETQYF. The CDR3 region has the DNA TGTGCCAGTGCCTTGCAGGGCCGAACTCAAGAGACCCAGTACTTC.

This clonotype was observed once. The chain carries TRBV6-5 and TRBJ2-7; TRBD2 might be the D (5 bases). The germline CDR1 and CDR2 sequences are MNHEY and SVGAGI. Deletions cut 6 bases from V and 2 bases from J, with 11 bases between. The CDR3 has 13 amino acids. CDR3 residues: CASSPDGTYEQYF. The DNA of the CDR3 is TGTGCCAGCAGCCCGGACGGGACCTACGAGCAGTACTTC.

This clonotype occurred a few times. The J gene is TRBJ2-1, the V gene TRBV5-6; a possible D gene is TRBD2 (6 bases). V lost 5 bases and J 2 bases, leaving 11 bases between the germline ends. Germline CDR1 and CDR2: SGHDT and YYEEEE. The CDR3 length is 14 residues. The CDR3 here is CASSPGTAYNEQFF. The CDR3, as DNA: TGTGCCAGCAGTCCCGGGACTGCCTACAATGAGCAGTTCTTC.

The gene calls are TRBV15 and TRBJ1-5; TRBD1 agrees at 7 bases. The V segment lost 0 bases and the J segment 2 bases; nucleotides outside the gene matches: 13. The CDR3 loop spans 19 amino acids. Germline CDR1 LNHNV, CDR2 YYDKDF (reference sequence). The CDR3 spells CATSRDFADRALGNQPQHF. The CDR3 DNA reads as TGTGCCACCAGCAGAGATTTTGCCGACAGGGCGTTGGGCAATCAGCCCCAGCATTTT.

The chain uses TRBV7-9 and TRBJ2-7; D perhaps matches TRBD2 (5 bases). With 3 bases removed from V and 5 bases from J, the gap between germline ends came to 11 bases. Germline V gene lookup returns CDR1 SEHNR and CDR2 FQNEAQ (reference sequence). The CDR3 sequence is 13 residues long. The CDR3 nucleotides are TGTGCCAGCAGCTTCCGGGGAAGTGACGAGCAGTACTTC. Its translation is CASSFRGSDEQYF.

This rearrangement joins TRBV29-1 to TRBJ1-1; TRBD1 might be the D (5 bases). The V end lost 1 base, the J end lost 4 bases, and 10 bases lay between the germline ends. The CDR3 is 13 amino acids. Germline CDR1 and CDR2: SQVTM and ANQGSEA. CDR3 in DNA: TGCAGCGTTGAAGGGGAGACAGCCACTGAAGCTTTCTTT. This encodes CSVEGETATEAFF. The full variable domain, in which reference TRBV29-1 and TRBJ1-1 provide the parts outside the CDR3, is SAVISQKPSRDICQRGTSLTIQCQVDSQVTMMFWYRQQPGQSLTLIATANQGSEATYESGFVIDKFPISRPNLTFSTLTVSNMSPEDSSIYLCSVEGETATEAFFGQGTRLTVV.

The CDR3 DNA sequence: TGTGCCAGCAGCCCCTTCGTCGGGAACAATGAGCAGTTCTTC. Translating it yields CASSPFVGNNEQFF. This sequence joins TRBV9 and TRBJ2-1; D perhaps matches TRBD2 (5 bases). The CDR3 totals 14 residues. Trimming shortened V by 4 bases and J by 5 bases, and 13 bases separated the two germline ends. Germline-derived CDR1 and CDR2 are SGDLS and YYNGEE.

V is TRBV24-1 and J is TRBJ2-2, with D perhaps being TRBD1 or TRBD2 (6 bases each). CDR3 length: 11 residues. V lost 11 bases and J lost 6, with 9 bases in between. Per germline, CDR1 KGHDR and CDR2 SFDVKD. The CDR3 here is CAIGGAGELFF. CDR3 sequence (DNA): TGTGCCATCGGGGGCGCCGGGGAGCTGTTTTTT.

The chain couples TRBV20-1 to TRBJ1-3; weak D call: TRBD1 (5 bases). The CDR3 is 14 amino acids. Germline loops: CDR1 DFQATT, CDR2 SNEGSKA (reference sequence). Trimming removed 4 bases at V and 0 bases at J, with 10 bases between. The DNA for the CDR3 is TGCAGTGCTAAAGGGACCCTCTCTGGAAACACCATATATTTT. Encoded protein: CSAKGTLSGNTIYF.

This sequence joins TRBV7-9 and TRBJ2-1, with D hard to call. The CDR3 runs to 11 residues. Germline assignment: CDR1 SEHNR and CDR2 FQNEAQ (reference sequence). The V and J ends lost 3 bases and 8 bases respectively, with 5 bases between them. DNA for the CDR3: TGTGCCAGCAGCTTGGTGGATGAGCAGTTCTTC. Protein sequence: CASSLVDEQFF.

The V and J genes are TRBV2 and TRBJ2-1; 9 bases map to TRBD2. The CDR3 has 16 residues. V shed 2 bases, J shed 3 bases, and the junction held 5 bases outside the gene matches. Germline V CDR1 and CDR2: SNHLY, FYNNEI. DNA of the CDR3: TGTGCCAGCAGTGAAAGGGGGACTAGCAGCTACAATGAGCAGTTCTTC. Translation: CASSERGTSSYNEQFF. Full variable domain (remainder filled in from reference TRBV2 and TRBJ2-1): EPEVTQTPSHQVTQMGQEVILRCVPISNHLYFYWYRQILGQKVEFLVSFYNNEISEKSEIFDDQFSVERPDGSNFTLKIRSTKLEDSAMYFCASSERGTSSYNEQFFGPGTRLTVL.

The chain uses TRBV3-1 and TRBJ1-1; D may be TRBD1 (6 bases). In germline, CDR1 is LGHDT, CDR2 YNNKEL (reference sequence). The CDR3 loop spans 15 amino acids. Trimming shortened V by 0 bases and J by 3 bases, and 11 bases separated the two germline ends. The CDR3: CASSQDPQGDTEAFF. Here the CDR3 DNA reads TGTGCCAGCAGCCAAGATCCACAGGGAGACACTGAAGCTTTCTTT.

The chain links TRBV5-1 to TRBJ2-1; 12 bases align to TRBD2. Germline CDR1 reads SGHRS; CDR2 reads YFSETQ. The V segment lost 0 bases and the J segment 7 bases; nucleotides outside the gene matches: 8. The CDR3 consists of 17 residues. The CDR3 DNA is TGCGCCAGCAGCTTGGAGGCTAGCGGGAGGGCGAGGAATGAGCAGTTCTTC. Translated, it gives CASSLEASGRARNEQFF.

The chain combines TRBV27 with TRBJ1-5, with D possibly TRBD1 on 6 matching bases. In germline, CDR1 is MNHEY, CDR2 SMNVEV (reference sequence). CDR3 size: 13 residues. V was trimmed by 6 bases and J by 7 bases, leaving 13 bases between them. CDR3 sequence reads: CASSTGFQQPQHF. The CDR3 DNA follows: TGTGCCAGCAGCACAGGGTTTCAGCAGCCCCAGCATTTT.